This is a list of T cell receptor beta chains from one sample in a study of OX40 agonist ivuxolimab in advanced cancers. Libraries were prepared by immunoSEQ multiplex PCR; TCRdb keeps only in-frame clonotypes and omits some of them. Of about 77,000 clones in the sample, around 85% are singletons; the top ten hold roughly 0.75%. The source material was CD4+ or CD8+ T cells sorted from blood, sampled in a trial of the OX40 agonist ivuxolimab. These receptors were collected from an adult with an advanced solid tumor such as melanoma, head and neck, liver or kidney cancer. CDR3s include the opening cysteine and the closing phenylalanine or tryptophan. A D gene is named only where the DNA matches it firmly. The size of a clone is reported for some rows only, either as once, few or many, or as a class for expanded clones.

CDR3nt | CDR3aa | v_gene | abundance | j_gene | d_gene
TGTGCCATCAGTGATGATAGCGGAAGCTCCTACAATGAGCAGTTCTTC | CAISDDSGSSYNEQFF | TRBV10-3 | NA | TRBJ2-1 | NA
TGTGCCAGCAAGGGACAGGGGAACAATGAGCAGTTCTTC | CASKGQGNNEQFF | TRBV27 | NA | TRBJ2-1 | TRBD1
TGTGCCAGCAGTTTATCCAGGGAGGCCCAGCATTTT | CASSLSREAQHF | TRBV28 | NA | TRBJ1-5 | NA
TGTGCCAGCAGTTTATCTCCAGGGGGTAACTACGAGCAGTACTTC | CASSLSPGGNYEQYF | TRBV6-4 | NA | TRBJ2-7 | TRBD1
TGTGCCAGCAGCTCCATCCGGTACGGATCCTACGAGCAGTACTTC | CASSSIRYGSYEQYF | TRBV5-5 | NA | TRBJ2-7 | NA
TGTGCCAGCAGTCCCCCGGGGGACGTCACTGAAGCTTTCTTT | CASSPPGDVTEAFF | TRBV28 | NA | TRBJ1-1 | NA
TGTGCCAGCAGTTTATACGGGTCGGGCGATGTGACCAACTATGGCTACACCTTC | CASSLYGSGDVTNYGYTF | TRBV27 | few | TRBJ1-2 | NA
TGTGCCAGCACCAACCAAAGGGGTGGCACTGAAGCTTTCTTT | CASTNQRGGTEAFF | TRBV27 | NA | TRBJ1-1 | NA
TGTGCCAGCAGCCCCTTTGGGAATCAGCCCCAGCATTTT | CASSPFGNQPQHF | TRBV25-1 | NA | TRBJ1-5 | NA
TGTGCCAGCAGCTTAATACCGGGACAGGGGCTCGTCTATGGCTACACCTTC | CASSLIPGQGLVYGYTF | TRBV7-2 | NA | TRBJ1-2 | TRBD1
TGCAGCGTTGGCAGCGCGCGCAATCAGCCCCAGCATTTT | CSVGSARNQPQHF | TRBV29-1 | NA | TRBJ1-5 | NA
TGTGCCAGCAGCTTAGACGGCGCCTGGGGTCGAGGTAGAAGGGGAACTGAAGCTTTCTTT | CASSLDGAWGRGRRGTEAFF | TRBV7-8 | NA | TRBJ1-1 | NA
TGTGCCAGCAGTTATCGGACAGGGTCAAATGAGCAGTACTTC | CASSYRTGSNEQYF | TRBV27 | NA | TRBJ2-7 | TRBD1
TGTGCCAGTAAGCACAGGGGGTTCGATGGCTACACCTTC | CASKHRGFDGYTF | TRBV19 | once | TRBJ1-2 | TRBD1
TGTGCCATCAGGGGGAGCTCCACCGGGGAGCTGTTTTTT | CAIRGSSTGELFF | TRBV10-3 | NA | TRBJ2-2 | NA
TGTGCCAGCAGCCCGGGGGGTCGGGGTGGCTACACCTTC | CASSPGGRGGYTF | TRBV11-2 | NA | TRBJ1-2 | NA
TGTGCCAGCAGCTTAGTGGCTAGCGGGGGAAACAATGAGCAGTTCTTC | CASSLVASGGNNEQFF | TRBV7-2 | NA | TRBJ2-1 | TRBD2
TGTGCCAGCAGCTCCAGTATATTCGGCGGGAGGGCCTACACCGGGGAGCTGTTTTTT | CASSSSIFGGRAYTGELFF | TRBV11-2 | NA | TRBJ2-2 | TRBD2
TGTGCCAGCAGCTTACAGGGGAACACTGAAGCTTTCTTT | CASSLQGNTEAFF | TRBV7-9 | once | TRBJ1-1 | NA
TGTGCCAGCAGCTTGGGCGCCAACAAGCCCCAGCATTTT | CASSLGANKPQHF | TRBV5-8 | few | TRBJ1-5 | NA
TGTGCCAGCACCCGGACAGCCCCTACGATCGAGCAGTACTTC | CASTRTAPTIEQYF | TRBV5-6 | NA | TRBJ2-7 | NA
TGTGCCAGTTCCGCGCAGGGGGAGACCCAGTACTTC | CASSAQGETQYF | TRBV19 | NA | TRBJ2-5 | NA
TGTGCCAGCAGTAGCAGGGGGTGGAATGAGCAGTTCTTC | CASSSRGWNEQFF | TRBV6-6 | NA | TRBJ2-1 | TRBD1
TGTGCCACCAGCAGAGATGGGGCAAATCAGCCCCAGCATTTT | CATSRDGANQPQHF | TRBV15 | NA | TRBJ1-5 | NA
TGTGCCAGCAGTGCGGGCTTTGGCCAGCTGTTTTTT | CASSAGFGQLFF | TRBV6-6 | NA | TRBJ2-2 | NA
TGTGCCAGCAGCCCAGTCCCCACGGGTCCCTACGAGCAGTACTTC | CASSPVPTGPYEQYF | TRBV5-6 | NA | TRBJ2-7 | NA
TGTGCCAGCAGCTTGGGCAGGGAAACCTACGAGCAGTACTTC | CASSLGRETYEQYF | TRBV7-6 | NA | TRBJ2-7 | NA
TGTGCCAGCAGTTTAGCGGGGGGGCTCAACGAGCAGTACTTC | CASSLAGGLNEQYF | TRBV28 | NA | TRBJ2-7 | TRBD2
TGCGCCAGCAGCTTATGGACAGGGGCCGGCGAGCAGTACTTC | CASSLWTGAGEQYF | TRBV5-1 | once | TRBJ2-7 | TRBD1
TGCAGCGTTGAAGTACAGGGAGGTTATGGCTACACCTTC | CSVEVQGGYGYTF | TRBV29-1 | once | TRBJ1-2 | NA
TGTGCCAGCTCACCAATAAGCACAGGGAACACCGGGGAGCTGTTTTTT | CASSPISTGNTGELFF | TRBV18 | once | TRBJ2-2 | NA
TGCAGCGTTGAGGGCAGCTCCTACGGGCAGTACTTC | CSVEGSSYGQYF | TRBV29-1 | NA | TRBJ2-7 | NA
TGTGCCAGCAGTCCCAAGGGCGGAGGATCTAACTATGGCTACACCTTC | CASSPKGGGSNYGYTF | TRBV6-4 | NA | TRBJ1-2 | NA
TGCGCCAGCAGCTCGAGGGGCCGTGGCGAGCAGTACTTC | CASSSRGRGEQYF | TRBV5-1 | once | TRBJ2-7 | NA
TGTGCCAGCAGCAGGGGGCCGGAGACCCAGTACTTC | CASSRGPETQYF | TRBV2 | NA | TRBJ2-5 | TRBD1
TGCGCCAGCAGCTTGGGCCAGGTCACCTACGAGCAGTACTTC | CASSLGQVTYEQYF | TRBV5-1 | NA | TRBJ2-7 | NA
TGTGCCAGCAGCCAATCCCGGGACAGAATTAATGAAAAACTGTTTTTT | CASSQSRDRINEKLFF | TRBV21-1 | NA | TRBJ1-4 | NA
TGTGCCAGCAGCTCCAGCGGGGGGGCCGATGAGCAGTTCTTC | CASSSSGGADEQFF | TRBV5-4 | NA | TRBJ2-1 | TRBD2
TGCAGCGTTGGGGTTCAACCGAACTCCTACGAGCAGTACTTC | CSVGVQPNSYEQYF | TRBV29-1 | NA | TRBJ2-7 | NA